These 24 T cell receptor beta chains were sequenced from one sample in a study of shared clonotypes between healthy human individuals. TCRdb keeps only in-frame clones here, not all; method: immunoSEQ multiplex PCR. The profile covers about a million clones, with approximately 80% appearing a single time and about 0.89% taken by the ten largest. Sequenced material: memory CD4+ T cells from PBMCs. Indicated subset: CD45RA-negative fraction. The receptor source for this set is a man between 18 and 29 years old in good health. Some clones in this sample may be carry-over from other donors' samples.

This clone appeared a single time. V is TRBV25-1 and J is TRBJ2-5, with 9 nucleotides matching TRBD1. The trim removed 4 bases at V and 4 bases at J, leaving 4 bases unmatched. This CDR3 region has 14 residues. CDR1 and CDR2 from the germline V gene are MGHDK and SYGVNS. This CDR3 is CASSAGQGLETQYF. The CDR3 nucleotides read TGTGCCAGCAGTGCGGGACAGGGTTTAGAGACCCAGTACTTC.

This clone was detected a few times. The V gene is TRBV19, the J gene TRBJ1-2; 7 bases agree with TRBD1. The CDR3 totals 15 residues. The germline gives CDR1 LNHDA, CDR2 SQIVND (reference sequence). After removal of 5 bases from V and 4 bases from J, the junction contained 10 bases not matched to a gene. Here the CDR3 reads CASSSQAGGSYGYTF. The CDR3 bases are TGTGCCAGTAGTTCCCAAGCAGGGGGGAGCTATGGCTACACCTTC.

The chain recombines TRBV10-3 with TRBJ2-2; possible D gene TRBD2, 6 bases. V lost 6 bases, J lost 0 bases, and 8 bases lay in between. Germline CDR1 and CDR2: ENHRY and SYGVKD. The CDR3 spans 14 residues. The chain's CDR3 is CAIRPSANTGELFF. The CDR3 DNA is TGTGCCATCAGGCCTAGCGCGAACACCGGGGAGCTGTTTTTT.

This rearrangement joins TRBV5-1 to TRBJ1-2, with 8 nucleotides matching TRBD1. The V and J ends lost 0 bases and 8 bases, in that order; junction bases with no gene match: 6. The CDR3 consists of 14 residues. The V gene's germline CDR1 is SGHRS and CDR2 YFSETQ. CDR3 DNA sequence: TGCGCCAGCAGCTTGGGGACAGGGCAGCGGGGCTACACCTTC. Translated: CASSLGTGQRGYTF.

The J gene is TRBJ2-5, the V gene TRBV6-5, with TRBD2 matching over 7 bases. Looked up from germline, CDR1 is MNHEY and CDR2 is SVGAGI. This CDR3 has 11 residues. The V gene end was trimmed by 2 bases and the J gene end by 10 bases; junction bases not matched to a gene: 1. CDR3 sequence: CASSYGLVQYF. The CDR3 DNA is TGTGCCAGCAGTTACGGACTAGTCCAGTACTTC.

V and J are TRBV5-6 and TRBJ2-7; D unresolved. CDR1 is SGHDT, CDR2 YYEEEE, per germline. Trimming took off 1 base at V and 3 bases at J, with 17 bases between the two ends. This CDR3 is 16 amino acids long. In DNA form, the CDR3 reads TGTGCCAGCAGCTTGTGGGGTTATGTCGTTCGCTACGAGCAGTACTTC. It encodes CASSLWGYVVRYEQYF.

The gene calls are TRBV28 and TRBJ2-7; D call uncertain. Trimming shortened V by 5 bases and J by 5 bases, and 16 bases separated the two germline ends. The CDR3 is 14 residues long. Germline loops: CDR1 MDHEN, CDR2 SYDVKM. The CDR3 DNA is TGTGCCAGCAGTCGCCAGGTCGGTCGGGACGAGCAGTACTTC. Its translation is CASSRQVGRDEQYF.

This rearrangement joins TRBV5-1 to TRBJ2-3, with TRBD1 as a possible D gene (5 bases). Between the trimmed V and J ends, which lost 0 bases and 7 bases, there was a span of 9 bases. Germline assignment: CDR1 SGHRS and CDR2 YFSETQ. The CDR3 has 13 amino acids. CDR3 sequence reads: CASSLDRLNTQYF. CDR3 sequence (DNA): TGCGCCAGCAGCTTGGACAGGCTAAATACGCAGTATTTT.

The chain couples TRBV28 to TRBJ1-2; 9 bases align to TRBD1. V gave up 7 bases and J gave up 8 bases; unmatched junction bases: 11. The length of the CDR3 is 14 residues. Germline V CDR1 and CDR2: MDHEN, SYDVKM. In nucleotides, the CDR3 is TGTGCCAGCAAGGACAGGGGCCCCATCGGAGGCTACACCTTC. The encoded protein is CASKDRGPIGGYTF.

This clone was recorded only once. The chain is built from TRBV7-2 and TRBJ2-7; D remains ambiguous. Trimming cost V 4 bases and J 3 bases, with 7 bases left between them. Germline CDR1 reads SGHTA; CDR2 reads FQGNSA. The CDR3 contains 12 residues. In DNA, the CDR3 is TGTGCCAGCAGCTCCCCTTTCTACGAGCAGTACTTC. Translated, it gives CASSSPFYEQYF. The entire variable domain, with the rest obtained from reference TRBV7-2 and TRBJ2-7, is as follows: GAGVSQSPSNKVTEKGKDVELRCDPISGHTALYWYRQSLGQGLEFLIYFQGNSAPDKSGLPSDRFSAERTGGSVSTLTIQRTQQEDSAVYLCASSSPFYEQYFGPGTRLTVT.

The chain is built from TRBV2 and TRBJ2-5, with D perhaps being TRBD1 or TRBD2 (5 bases each). V dropped 4 bases and J dropped 4 bases, with 13 bases sitting between them. The CDR3 length is 14 residues. The V gene's germline CDR1 is SNHLY and CDR2 FYNNEI. Written as DNA, the CDR3 is TGTGCCAGCAGTGTGGGACCAGCCAGAGAGACCCAGTACTTC. Amino acids: CASSVGPARETQYF.

The chain recombines TRBV28 with TRBJ1-1; 7 nucleotides match TRBD1. Unmatched junction bases numbered 6, after V lost 6 bases and J lost 5 bases. The CDR3 extends over 13 amino acids. CDR1 is MDHEN and CDR2 is SYDVKM in the germline V gene. The CDR3 spells CASRLTGRTEAFF. The CDR3 DNA reads as TGTGCCAGCAGATTGACAGGGAGGACTGAAGCTTTCTTT.

This clone has a handful of counts. V usage is TRBV6-4 and J usage is TRBJ2-5, with D possibly TRBD1 on 6 matching bases. Between the trimmed V and J ends, which lost 6 bases and 5 bases, there was a span of 16 bases. Per germline, CDR1 MRHNA and CDR2 SNTAGT. This CDR3 has 14 amino acids. The CDR3 reads CASRGTRCLETQYF. CDR3 nucleotide sequence: TGTGCCAGCAGGGGGACAAGGTGTTTGGAGACCCAGTACTTC.

The V gene is TRBV7-8, the J gene TRBJ2-3, with 9 bases fitting TRBD2. The CDR3 is 16 amino acids. With V trimmed by 10 bases and J by 0 bases, 11 bases remained unmatched. Germline-derived CDR1 and CDR2 are SGHVS and FQNEAQ. The CDR3 DNA reads TGTGCCATCCGGGCGGGAGGGTACACTAGCACAGATACGCAGTATTTT. The encoded protein is CAIRAGGYTSTDTQYF.

The J gene is TRBJ1-1, the V gene TRBV28, with D maybe TRBD1 (6 bases). This CDR3 is 14 amino acids long. Germline loops: CDR1 MDHEN, CDR2 SYDVKM. V gave up 2 bases and J gave up 1 base, with 8 bases separating them. The CDR3, as DNA: TGTGCCAGCAGTTTAGTGACAGGGAACACTGAAGCTTTCTTT. Amino acid sequence: CASSLVTGNTEAFF.

The chain carries TRBV9 and TRBJ2-2; 8 nucleotides agree with TRBD2. The CDR3 length is 17 residues. CDR1 is SGDLS, CDR2 YYNGEE, per germline. The V gene end was trimmed by 3 bases and the J gene end by 4 bases; junction bases not matched to a gene: 11. The CDR3 DNA is TGTGCCAGCAGCGCCCTTTGGACAAGCGGGGGCACCGGGGAGCTGTTTTTT. As protein: CASSALWTSGGTGELFF.

V and J are TRBV19 and TRBJ2-7; 8 bases match TRBD1. The CDR3 spans 14 residues. J lost 3 bases, V lost 3 bases, and 4 bases had no gene match. Germline V gene data show CDR1 as LNHDA and CDR2 as SQIVND (reference sequence). CDR3 sequence reads: CASSMTGVDYEQYF. The CDR3, as DNA: TGTGCCAGTAGTATGACAGGGGTAGACTACGAGCAGTACTTC. Filled out from reference TRBV19 and TRBJ2-7, the complete variable domain reads DGGITQSPKYLFRKEGQNVTLSCEQNLNHDAMYWYRQDPGQGLRLIYYSQIVNDFQKGDIAEGYSVSREKKESFPLTVTSAQKNPTAFYLCASSMTGVDYEQYFGPGTRLTVT.

The gene calls are TRBV29-1 and TRBJ2-1; 9 positions agree with TRBD2. The trim removed 3 bases at V and 7 bases at J, leaving 7 bases unmatched. Germline CDR1 is SQVTM and CDR2 is ANQGSEA. This CDR3 region has 14 residues. CDR3 sequence: CSVEKAGGGNEQFF. CDR3 nucleotides: TGCAGCGTTGAGAAGGCGGGAGGGGGGAATGAGCAGTTCTTC.

This chain joins TRBV5-4 and TRBJ1-3; perhaps TRBD1 as D (5 bases). V dropped 4 bases and J dropped 4 bases, with 9 bases sitting between them. There are 13 residues in the CDR3. Germline-derived CDR1 and CDR2 are SGHNT and YYREEE (reference sequence). CDR3 nucleotide sequence: TGTGCCAGCAGCCCGCAGGGAGGAAACACCATATATTTT. It yields the protein CASSPQGGNTIYF.

V gene TRBV9 combines with J gene TRBJ2-7, with a tentative D call TRBD2 (5 bases). Trimming shortened V by 2 bases and J by 3 bases, and 15 bases separated the two germline ends. CDR1 and CDR2 (germline): SGDLS, YYNGEE. The CDR3 consists of 15 residues. The CDR3 spells CASSVEDGAYYEQYF. CDR3 DNA: TGTGCCAGCAGCGTGGAGGATGGCGCGTACTACGAGCAGTACTTC. The full variable domain, with the rest looked up from reference TRBV9 and TRBJ2-7, is DSGVTQTPKHLITATGQRVTLRCSPRSGDLSVYWYQQSLDQGLQFLIQYYNGEERAKGNILERFSAQQFPDLHSELNLSSLELGDSALYFCASSVEDGAYYEQYFGPGTRLTVT.

The chain employs TRBV29-1 and TRBJ2-5; D is undetermined. The DNA end is a closer match to TRBJ2-7, so the J assignment may be wrong. CDR3 size: 13 residues. Germline CDR1 reads SQVTM; CDR2 reads ANQGSEA. The CDR3 sequence is CSVGRIPSYEQYF. For the CDR3, the DNA is TGCAGCGTTGGCCGGATACCCTCCTACGAGCAGTACTTC.

The chain is built from TRBV19 and TRBJ1-2; 8 bases match TRBD1. Per the germline V gene, CDR1 is LNHDA and CDR2 is SQIVND (reference sequence). The CDR3 totals 15 residues. The V gene end was trimmed by 5 bases and the J gene end by 7 bases; junction bases not matched to a gene: 12. The CDR3 DNA follows: TGTGCCAGTAGTCGAACAGGGGGGAATTATGGTGGCTACACCTTC. This translates into CASSRTGGNYGGYTF.

This clone was seen just once. V gene TRBV7-6 combines with J gene TRBJ2-5; D gene uncertain. CDR3 size: 13 residues. Germline V CDR1 and CDR2: SGHVS, FNYEAQ. V was shortened by 5 bases and J by 4 bases, with 11 bases between the two germline ends. CDR3 DNA sequence: TGTGCCAGCAGCCTCCAGAGGTCAGAGACCCAGTACTTC. Translation: CASSLQRSETQYF.

This rearrangement joins TRBV7-2 to TRBJ2-2; D is ambiguous. The CDR3 loop spans 13 amino acids. The V end lost 5 bases, the J end lost 4 bases, and 8 bases lay between the germline ends. Germline CDR1 is SGHTA and CDR2 is FQGNSA. The CDR3 DNA reads TGTGCCAGCAGCCCGCGTATCACCGGGGAGCTGTTTTTT. It specifies CASSPRITGELFF.